A single TCR beta chain is shown here with its context. This clonotype was found a few times. What this receptor recognizes is not known. No quality values exist for individual bases; no much larger clone is one base distant. The V and J ends are trimmed by 5 bases and 2 bases, leaving 13 bases between them. Via the germline V gene (reference sequence), CDR1 is SEHNR and CDR2 FQNEAQ. The CDR3 goes from the cysteine to the phenylalanine over 14 residues. Only the CDR3 portion is preserved as DNA: 42 bases, with reading frame beginning at the first base. The sample belongs to a study of yellow fever vaccine responses in identical twins (dated by TCRdb to between 2018 and 2020). In terms of the full investigation: The study precisely tracked vaccine-responding T cell clones in identical twins. Overall study outcomes, separate from this receptor: The T cell response to vaccination in identical twins was reported by the authors to appear partly convergent and partly personalized.

Library preparation employed RT-PCR. Sequencing was carried out with an Illumina HiSeq 2500. TCRdb redid the processing of the public reads, applying fastp at Q25 and MiXCR, and retained in-frame beta chains. Entries are consolidated by CDR3 protein sequence, retaining the most common genes and DNA. The sample yields 3,000 to 4,000 distinct CDR3 sequences; approximately 73% were counted once. Of the sample, around 7.6% falls within the top ten clones. This clonotype was obtained from a woman under 30 who received the yellow fever vaccine. Donor details come from another sample of the same person, matched by shared clones. The receptor chain draws on TRBV7-9 and TRBJ2-7; possibly the D gene is TRBD1, per 6 matching bases. Here the sequenced sample was T cells from blood (PBMCs), unsorted or a sorted subset (not recorded which), taken before or after yellow fever vaccination (not recorded which). The CDR3 protein is CASSGRQETYEQYF. The nucleotides read TGTGCCAGCAGCGGAAGACAGGAGACCTACGAGCAGTACTTC.